One and the same sample provided the 9 T cell receptor beta chains below, sequenced in a study of T-cell memory formation after mild COVID-19 (dated by TCRdb to the early 2020s). Libraries were constructed by 5' RACE. The run used an Illumina NovaSeq 6000. In-frame beta chains were kept once TCRdb had trimmed the public reads at Q25 with fastp and called clones with MiXCR. For every CDR3 protein sequence, its rows merge into one entry that carries the most common genes and DNA. This sample comprises around 340,000 distinct CDR3 sequences, around 21% of them detected only once. Of the sample, roughly an eighth is held by the ten largest clones. Source material: PBMCs or a T cell subset sorted from them (not recorded which). The source of these receptors is an adult woman who had mild COVID-19 (a few samples of this study predate the infection). The sample titles of this study are shuffled in the database, so cell type and time point are left out; the donor was told from shared clones.

This clonotype occurred many times. The rearrangement uses TRBV6-4 and TRBJ2-2, with D unclear. Germline V CDR1 and CDR2: MRHNA, SNTAGT. V was trimmed by 2 bases and J by 3 bases, leaving 4 bases between them. The CDR3 runs to 13 residues. CDR3 region: CASSDRDTGELFF. For the CDR3, the DNA is TGTGCCAGCAGTGACAGGGACACCGGGGAGCTGTTTTTT.

The gene calls are TRBV7-2 and TRBJ2-5, with D tentatively TRBD2 (6 bases). CDR3 size: 16 residues. The germline V gene has CDR1 SGHTA and CDR2 FQGNSA. V was cut by 6 bases and J by 1 base, with 18 bases left in between. Written as DNA, the CDR3 is TGTGCCAGCAGTTTCGGCGGGACTTTAACCCAAGAGACCCAGTACTTC. It codes for CASSFGGTLTQETQYF.

This clonotype was counted between two and nine times. The chain is built from TRBV9 and TRBJ2-5; D is possibly TRBD1 or TRBD2 (5 bases each). This CDR3 region has 18 residues. V lost 3 bases, J lost 5 bases, and 26 bases lay in between. The V gene's germline CDR1 is SGDLS and CDR2 YYNGEE. The CDR3 is CASSAGTTWTGTGETQYF. DNA for the CDR3: TGTGCCAGCAGCGCGGGCACCACCTGGACCGGGACGGGGGAGACCCAGTACTTC. Filled out from reference TRBV9 and TRBJ2-5, the complete variable domain reads DSGVTQTPKHLITATGQRVTLRCSPRSGDLSVYWYQQSLDQGLQFLIQYYNGEERAKGNILERFSAQQFPDLHSELNLSSLELGDSALYFCASSAGTTWTGTGETQYFGPGTRLLVL.

V and J are TRBV5-1 and TRBJ2-7; D is unclear. The germline CDR1 and CDR2 sequences are SGHRS and YFSETQ. The ends were cut back, 3 bases at V and 2 bases at J, with 15 bases in the middle. The CDR3 has 15 residues. The CDR3 coding sequence is TGCGCCAGCAGCTCATCCGGGTGGCCAGCCTACGAGCAGTACTTC. Translation: CASSSSGWPAYEQYF.

The chain recombines TRBV7-2 with TRBJ2-5, with no clear D. Trimming cost V 5 bases and J 2 bases, with 6 bases left between them. The CDR3 runs 12 residues. CDR1 is SGHTA and CDR2 is FQGNSA in the germline V gene. The CDR3 DNA reads as TGTGCCAGCAGCCAGCCACAAGAGACCCAGTACTTC. It yields the protein CASSQPQETQYF.

This chain uses TRBV6-1 with TRBJ1-5, with D unresolved. Trimming removed 8 bases from V and 0 bases from J, with 14 bases in between. Germline V lookup: CDR1 MNHNS, CDR2 SASEGT. This CDR3 region has 15 residues. In DNA, the CDR3 is TGTGCCAGCGGGTTAACGGATTATAGCAATCAGCCCCAGCATTTT. Its protein is CASGLTDYSNQPQHF.

The chain is built from TRBV7-2 and TRBJ1-2, with D tentatively TRBD1 (5 bases). V shed 0 bases and J shed 4 bases, with 15 bases lying between them. The CDR3 length is 16 residues. Germline-derived CDR1 and CDR2 are SGHTA and FQGNSA. The CDR3 region is CASSLASDSKIYGYTF. Written as DNA, the CDR3 is TGTGCCAGCAGCTTAGCAAGTGACAGTAAAATCTATGGCTACACCTTC. The full variable domain, its missing parts supplied by reference TRBV7-2 and TRBJ1-2, is GAGVSQSPSNKVTEKGKDVELRCDPISGHTALYWYRQSLGQGLEFLIYFQGNSAPDKSGLPSDRFSAERTGGSVSTLTIQRTQQEDSAVYLCASSLASDSKIYGYTFGSGTRLTVV.

This clonotype was found many times. The CDR3 DNA reads as TGTGCCATCAGTGATGGGGATTTCTCCTACGAGCAGTACTTC. Its protein is CAISDGDFSYEQYF. V gene TRBV10-3 combines with J gene TRBJ2-7; no definite D call. V shed 3 bases and J shed 0 bases, with 9 bases lying between them. The germline CDR1 and CDR2 sequences are ENHRY and SYGVKD. The CDR3 covers 14 residues.

This clonotype was detected only once. Relative to the germline gene, one junction end is altered; a read error may explain this. The chain has TRBV6-5 and TRBJ2-7; TRBD2 matches 9 bases. From germline, CDR1 is MNHEY and CDR2 SVGAGI. The CDR3 loop spans 16 amino acids. This CDR3 reads CASRGIAGVKPYEHYF. The CDR3 DNA reads TGTGCCAGCAGGGGAATAGCGGGAGTAAAGCCCTACGAGCATTACTTC.